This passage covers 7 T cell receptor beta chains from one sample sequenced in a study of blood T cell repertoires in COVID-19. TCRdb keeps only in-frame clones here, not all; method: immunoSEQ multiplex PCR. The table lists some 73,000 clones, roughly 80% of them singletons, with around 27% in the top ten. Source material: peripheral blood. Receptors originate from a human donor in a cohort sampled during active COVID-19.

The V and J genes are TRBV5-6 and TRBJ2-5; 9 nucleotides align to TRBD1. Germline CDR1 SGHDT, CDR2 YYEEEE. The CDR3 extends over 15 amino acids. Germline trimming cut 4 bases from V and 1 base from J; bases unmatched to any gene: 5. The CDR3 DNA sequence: TGTGCCAGCAGCATGGACAGGGGATTCCAAGAGACCCAGTACTTC. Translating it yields CASSMDRGFQETQYF.

The chain's CDR3 is CASSQSGGARNEQFF. Here the CDR3 DNA reads TGTGCCAGCAGCCAAAGCGGGGGGGCTAGGAATGAGCAGTTCTTC. The chain recombines TRBV7-8 with TRBJ2-1; 10 nucleotides agree with TRBD2. CDR3 length: 15 residues. V shed 5 bases, J shed 7 bases, and the junction held 8 bases outside the gene matches. Germline values: CDR1 SGHVS, CDR2 FQNEAQ.

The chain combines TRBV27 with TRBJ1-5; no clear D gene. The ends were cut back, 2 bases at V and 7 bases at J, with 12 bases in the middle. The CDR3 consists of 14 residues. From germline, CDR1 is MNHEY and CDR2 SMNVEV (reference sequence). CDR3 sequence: CASSLGQVGQPQHF. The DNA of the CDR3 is TGTGCCAGCAGTTTAGGGCAAGTAGGCCAGCCCCAGCATTTT.

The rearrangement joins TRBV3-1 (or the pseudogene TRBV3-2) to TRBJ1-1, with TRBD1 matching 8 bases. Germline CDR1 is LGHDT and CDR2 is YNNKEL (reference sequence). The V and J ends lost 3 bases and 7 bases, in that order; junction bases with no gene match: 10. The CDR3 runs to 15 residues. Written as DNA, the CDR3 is TGTGCCAGCAGCCAGTACAGGGGGTTCGATCGTGAAGCTTTCTTT. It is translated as CASSQYRGFDREAFF.

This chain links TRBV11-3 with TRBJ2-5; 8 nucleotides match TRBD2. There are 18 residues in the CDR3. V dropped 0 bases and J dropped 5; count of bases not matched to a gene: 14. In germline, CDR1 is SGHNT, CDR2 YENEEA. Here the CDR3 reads CASSLDLAGTSTSETQYF. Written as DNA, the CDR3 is TGTGCCAGCAGCTTAGACCTGGCCGGGACTAGTACTTCTGAGACCCAGTACTTC.

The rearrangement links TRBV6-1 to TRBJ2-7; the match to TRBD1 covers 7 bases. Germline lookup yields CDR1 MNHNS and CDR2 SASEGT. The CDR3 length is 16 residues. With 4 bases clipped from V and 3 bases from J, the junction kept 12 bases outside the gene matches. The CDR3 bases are TGTGCCAGCAGTGGGGCGATAGGACAGGAGCACTACGAGCAGTACTTC. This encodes CASSGAIGQEHYEQYF.

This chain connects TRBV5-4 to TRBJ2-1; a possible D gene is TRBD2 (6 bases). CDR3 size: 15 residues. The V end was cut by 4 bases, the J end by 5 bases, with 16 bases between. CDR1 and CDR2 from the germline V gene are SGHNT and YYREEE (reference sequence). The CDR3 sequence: CASSPGTPGDNEQFF. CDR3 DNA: TGTGCCAGCAGCCCCGGGACTCCCGGGGACAATGAGCAGTTCTTC.